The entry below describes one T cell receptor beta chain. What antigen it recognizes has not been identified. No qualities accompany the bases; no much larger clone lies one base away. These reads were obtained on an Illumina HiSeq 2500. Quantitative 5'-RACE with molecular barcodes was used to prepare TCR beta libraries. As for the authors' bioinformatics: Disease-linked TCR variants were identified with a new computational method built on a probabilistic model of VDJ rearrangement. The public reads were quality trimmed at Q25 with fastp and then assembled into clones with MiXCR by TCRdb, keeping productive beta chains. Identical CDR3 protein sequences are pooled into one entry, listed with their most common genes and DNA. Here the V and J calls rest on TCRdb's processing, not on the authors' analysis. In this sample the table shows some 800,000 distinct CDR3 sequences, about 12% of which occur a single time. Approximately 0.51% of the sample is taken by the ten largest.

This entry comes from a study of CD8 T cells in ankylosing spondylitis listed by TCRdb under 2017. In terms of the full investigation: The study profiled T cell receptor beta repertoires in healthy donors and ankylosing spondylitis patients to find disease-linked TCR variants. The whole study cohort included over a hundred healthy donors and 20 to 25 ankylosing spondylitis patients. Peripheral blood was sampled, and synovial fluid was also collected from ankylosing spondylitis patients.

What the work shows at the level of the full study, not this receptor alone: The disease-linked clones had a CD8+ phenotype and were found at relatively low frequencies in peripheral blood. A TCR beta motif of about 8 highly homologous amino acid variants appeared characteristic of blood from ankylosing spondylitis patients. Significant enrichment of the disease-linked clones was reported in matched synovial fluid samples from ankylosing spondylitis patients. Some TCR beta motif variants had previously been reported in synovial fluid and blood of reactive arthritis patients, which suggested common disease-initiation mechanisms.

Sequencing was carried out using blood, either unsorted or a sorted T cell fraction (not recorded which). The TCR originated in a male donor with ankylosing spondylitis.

The bases read TGTGCCAGCAGTCGTGCTCATGGGGAAGGAGACAATGAGCAGTTCTTC. This encodes CASSRAHGEGDNEQFF. This sequence uses TRBV6-1 and TRBJ2-1; a confident D gene designation cannot be given. Trimming costs V 5 bases and J 5 bases, and their ends lie 19 bases apart. Via the germline V gene, CDR1 is MNHNS and CDR2 SASEGT. The CDR3 covers 16 residues, taking in both the cysteine and the phenylalanine. Just CDR3 DNA is preserved here, 48 bases in frame from base 1.